This passage covers 19 T cell receptor beta chains from one sample sequenced in a study of OX40 agonist ivuxolimab in advanced cancers. Assay used: immunoSEQ multiplex PCR; TCRdb lists only in-frame clones, some missing. The sample holds some 42,000 clones, 75% to 85% seen once. This sample comprised CD4+ or CD8+ T cells sorted from blood, obtained in a trial of the OX40 agonist ivuxolimab. These receptors were taken from an adult with an advanced solid tumor such as melanoma, head and neck, liver or kidney cancer.

This clone appeared once. The chain carries TRBV5-1 and TRBJ2-2; 11 bases map to TRBD2. The CDR3 runs to 16 residues. The V and J ends lost 2 bases and 6 bases, in that order; junction bases with no gene match: 6. Germline V gene sequence: CDR1 SGHRS, CDR2 YFSETQ. CDR3 region: CASSLLAGVKSGELFF. In nucleotides, the CDR3 is TGCGCCAGCAGCTTACTAGCGGGAGTTAAGTCCGGGGAGCTGTTTTTT.

By sample fraction, this clone is medium-sized. V usage is TRBV7-2 and J usage is TRBJ2-7, with D perhaps matching TRBD1 (6 bases). Germline lookup yields CDR1 SGHTA and CDR2 FQGNSA. CDR3 size: 13 residues. V was cut by 5 bases and J by 3 bases, with 11 bases left in between. As DNA, the CDR3 is TGTGCCAGCAGCCCCCACAGGGTCTACGAGCAGTACTTC. Protein sequence: CASSPHRVYEQYF.

In nucleotides, the CDR3 is TGTGCCAGCAGTTCTTGGGAGGGCGGGGAGCTGTTTTTT. This translates into CASSSWEGGELFF. V and J are TRBV6-6 and TRBJ2-2, with 7 bases fitting TRBD2. J gave up 7 bases and V 4 bases, and 3 bases lay outside the gene matches. CDR1 and CDR2 (germline): MNHNY, SVGAGI (reference sequence). CDR3 length: 13 amino acids.

In its sample, this clone was seen a few times. V and J are TRBV7-6 and TRBJ2-7; 9 bases map to TRBD1. Germline CDR1 reads SGHVS; CDR2 reads FNYEAQ. This CDR3 region has 15 residues. The V gene end was trimmed by 0 bases and the J gene end by 2 bases; junction bases not matched to a gene: 2. CDR3 nucleotides: TGTGCCAGCAGCTTAGCCGGGACAGGGACCTACGAGCAGTACTTC. Its protein is CASSLAGTGTYEQYF.

This clone was detected a few times. The chain uses TRBV5-8 and TRBJ2-5; 9 positions match TRBD2. CDR3 size: 16 residues. CDR1 is SGHTS, CDR2 YDEGEE, per germline. The junction had 4 bases not matched to a gene; V was cut back by 0 bases and J by 1 base. This CDR3 is CASSLGSGRIQETQYF. In DNA, the CDR3 is TGTGCCAGCAGCTTGGGAAGCGGGAGGATCCAAGAGACCCAGTACTTC.

This chain connects TRBV7-9 to TRBJ2-1, with D possibly TRBD2 on 5 matching bases. V lost 2 bases and J 7 bases, leaving 12 bases between the germline ends. From germline, CDR1 is SEHNR and CDR2 FQNEAQ (reference sequence). This CDR3 has 14 amino acids. DNA of the CDR3: TGTGCCAGCAGCTTAATAACGGACTCAAATGAGCAGTTCTTC. This encodes CASSLITDSNEQFF. The variable domain in full, completed from reference TRBV7-9 and TRBJ2-1, reads DTGVSQNPRHKITKRGQNVTFRCDPISEHNRLYWYRQTLGQGPEFLTYFQNEAQLEKSRLLSDRFSAERPKGSFSTLEIQRTEQGDSAMYLCASSLITDSNEQFFGPGTRLTVL.

This chain joins TRBV7-2 and TRBJ1-2; no clear D gene. V shed 1 base and J shed 4 bases, with 10 bases lying between them. This CDR3 is 14 amino acids long. In germline, CDR1 is SGHTA, CDR2 FQGNSA. CDR3 amino acids: CASSLGPGAYGYTF. In DNA, the CDR3 is TGTGCCAGCAGCTTAGGCCCAGGAGCCTATGGCTACACCTTC.

The rearrangement links TRBV19 to TRBJ1-4; no definite D call. V lost 1 base to trimming and J lost 10 bases, with 19 bases between them. Germline V lookup: CDR1 LNHDA, CDR2 SQIVND (reference sequence). The CDR3 runs 16 residues. CDR3 nucleotide sequence: TGTGCCAGTAGTATAGGCCTCGATCCTGACACCGGAAAACTGTTTTTT. Its protein is CASSIGLDPDTGKLFF.

The chain couples TRBV5-8 to TRBJ1-1, with D unclear. This CDR3 region has 13 residues. The germline gives CDR1 SGHTS, CDR2 YDEGEE. V lost 4 bases, J lost 5 bases, and 12 bases lay in between. The CDR3 bases are TGTGCCAGCAGCCTGAACAGACGGACTGAAGCTTTCTTT. Encoded protein: CASSLNRRTEAFF.

This clone came up a few times. Here the CDR3 reads CASSIISSYEQYV. In DNA form, the CDR3 reads TGTGCCAGCTCTATTATAAGCTCCTACGAGCAGTACGTC. The J gene is TRBJ2-7, the V gene TRBV6-1; no reliable D call. This CDR3 has 13 residues. Germline V gene lookup returns CDR1 MNHNS and CDR2 SASEGT. Trimming took off 8 bases at V and 0 bases at J, with 11 bases between the two ends.

V and J are TRBV29-1 and TRBJ2-7; D not resolved. This CDR3 is built from 11 residues. Germline V gene lookup returns CDR1 SQVTM and CDR2 ANQGSEA. Trimming took off 4 bases at V and 3 bases at J, with 7 bases between the two ends. CDR3 residues: CSVGFDYEQYF. The CDR3 bases are TGCAGCGTTGGTTTCGACTACGAGCAGTACTTC.

V usage is TRBV5-5 and J usage is TRBJ1-2; tentative D call: TRBD1 (5 bases). The V end lost 0 bases, the J end lost 2 bases, and 20 bases lay between the germline ends. The germline CDR1 and CDR2 sequences are SGHKS and YYEKEE (reference sequence). The CDR3 covers 18 residues. CDR3 residues: CASSLDRQGYAMNYGYTF. In nucleotides, the CDR3 is TGTGCCAGCAGCTTGGATCGGCAGGGATATGCAATGAACTATGGCTACACCTTC.

This clone appeared once. This chain joins TRBV7-3 and TRBJ2-1, with TRBD1 identical over 7 bases. Germline V gene sequence: CDR1 SGHTA, CDR2 FQGTGA. The length of the CDR3 is 15 residues. Trimming cost V 5 bases and J 3 bases; bases outside gene matches: 7. As DNA, the CDR3 is TGTGCCAGCAGCGCTGACAGGGCTAGCTACAATGAGCAGTTCTTC. It yields the protein CASSADRASYNEQFF. Drawing the rest from reference TRBV7-3 and TRBJ2-1, the complete variable domain is GAGVSQTPSNKVTEKGKYVELRCDPISGHTALYWYRQSLGQGPEFLIYFQGTGAADDSGLPNDRFFAVRPEGSVSTLKIQRTERGDSAVYLCASSADRASYNEQFFGPGTRLTVL.

The J gene is TRBJ2-1, the V gene TRBV5-1, with D perhaps TRBD1 or TRBD2 (5 bases each). The V end was cut by 4 bases, the J end by 5 bases, with 10 bases between. CDR1 and CDR2 from the germline V gene are SGHRS and YFSETQ. CDR3 length: 13 amino acids. As DNA, the CDR3 is TGCGCCAGCAGCCGGGACCCAAACAATGAGCAGTTCTTC. It is translated as CASSRDPNNEQFF.

This rearrangement joins TRBV4-1 to TRBJ2-5; D uncertain. V lost 3 bases and J lost 0, with 11 bases in between. CDR3 length: 15 amino acids. Per germline, CDR1 MGHRA and CDR2 YSYEKL. This chain's CDR3 is CASSQQRNYQETQYF. CDR3 DNA sequence: TGCGCCAGCAGCCAGCAAAGGAACTACCAAGAGACCCAGTACTTC.

The chain recombines TRBV5-4 with TRBJ2-1; D perhaps matches TRBD1 (6 bases). Trimming cost V 3 bases and J 8 bases, with 18 bases left between them. The length of the CDR3 is 15 residues. Germline V lookup: CDR1 SGHNT, CDR2 YYREEE (reference sequence). The DNA of the CDR3 is TGTGCCAGCAGCTACTACATCAGGGGTGGGGATGAGCAGTTCTTC. It encodes CASSYYIRGGDEQFF.

The V gene is TRBV7-2, the J gene TRBJ1-2, with 7 positions matching TRBD1. Germline V lookup: CDR1 SGHTA, CDR2 FQGNSA. The CDR3 length is 15 residues. The J segment lost 0 bases and the V segment lost 8 bases, leaving 9 bases of the junction unmatched. The CDR3 loop is CASFPGQAANYGYTF. In DNA, the CDR3 is TGTGCCAGCTTTCCCGGACAGGCCGCTAACTATGGCTACACCTTC.

The chain uses TRBV19 and TRBJ2-3; the D is unclear. This CDR3 contains 14 residues. In germline, CDR1 is LNHDA, CDR2 SQIVND (reference sequence). The CDR3 is CGSGPQGLHHTQYF. CDR3 nucleotides: TGTGGATCAGGCCCTCAAGGGTTACATCATACGCAGTATTTT.

The chain joins TRBV5-1 to TRBJ2-3; no clear D. This CDR3 has 17 amino acids. Germline V CDR1 and CDR2: SGHRS, YFSETQ. V was pared by 4 bases and J by 2 bases, with 20 bases between. CDR3 sequence reads: CASSIPLSQSYTDTQYF. The DNA of the CDR3 is TGCGCCAGCAGCATACCTCTTAGCCAATCCTACACAGATACGCAGTATTTT. The complete variable domain, with remaining parts taken from reference TRBV5-1 and TRBJ2-3, reads KAGVTQTPRYLIKTRGQQVTLSCSPISGHRSVSWYQQTPGQGLQFLFEYFSETQRNKGNFPGRFSGRQFSNSRSEMNVSTLELGDSALYLCASSIPLSQSYTDTQYFGPGTRLTVL.